Shown below are 23 T cell receptor beta chains from a single sample sequenced in a study of blood T cell repertoires in COVID-19. Some clones are missing from TCRdb's copy, which holds only in-frame ones; the method was immunoSEQ multiplex PCR. The data contain roughly 120,000 clones, 70% to 90% of them singletons. Sequenced: peripheral blood. These receptors originate from a man aged 35 to 55 with acute or convalescent COVID-19.

CDR3 in DNA: TGTGCCAGCAGTTCGCACATGAACACTGAAGCTTTCTTT. Protein product: CASSSHMNTEAFF. The gene calls are TRBV6-5 and TRBJ1-1; D unclear. This CDR3 is 13 amino acids long. Germline values: CDR1 MNHEY, CDR2 SVGAGI. V lost 4 bases, J lost 0 bases, and 6 bases lay in between.

This rearrangement joins TRBV4-3 to TRBJ2-3; 9 bases are a match to TRBD2. The CDR3 is made up of 19 amino acids. V shed 0 bases and J 1 base; nucleotides not matched to a gene: 11. Germline-derived CDR1 and CDR2 are LGHNA and YSLEER. CDR3 sequence reads: CASSQDQLAGSVRTDTQYF. CDR3 in DNA: TGCGCCAGCAGCCAAGATCAGCTAGCGGGGAGCGTTCGCACAGATACGCAGTATTTT.

This chain connects TRBV10-3 to TRBJ2-3, with D possibly matching TRBD2 (7 bases). Trimming took off 8 bases at V and 6 bases at J, with 24 bases between the two ends. Germline V gene sequence: CDR1 ENHRY, CDR2 SYGVKD. The CDR3 covers 16 residues. Here the CDR3 reads CAISNGGLRTVDTQYF. CDR3 bases: TGTGCCATCTCGAACGGGGGACTACGGACAGTGGATACGCAGTATTTT.

The chain recombines TRBV7-2 with TRBJ1-1, with 7 nucleotides matching TRBD1. Per the germline V gene, CDR1 is SGHTA and CDR2 is FQGNSA. This CDR3 is built from 15 residues. V dropped 5 bases and J dropped 1; count of bases not matched to a gene: 7. Here the CDR3 DNA reads TGTGCCAGCAGCGTGACTGGGACAGCGAACACTGAAGCTTTCTTT. Amino acid sequence: CASSVTGTANTEAFF.

The rearrangement uses TRBV4-1 and TRBJ2-1; the match to TRBD2 covers 7 bases. The trim removed 4 bases at V and 1 base at J, leaving 7 bases unmatched. CDR1 is MGHRA and CDR2 is YSYEKL in the germline V gene. CDR3 length: 16 residues. This chain's CDR3 is CASSPPREWSYNEQFF. The CDR3 coding sequence is TGCGCCAGCAGCCCCCCGCGGGAGTGGTCCTACAATGAGCAGTTCTTC.

The genes are TRBV5-4 and TRBJ1-2; 7 bases agree with TRBD1. J was trimmed by 4 bases and V by 5 bases; bases with no gene match: 11. This CDR3 is 15 amino acids long. CDR1 SGHNT and CDR2 YYREEE come from the germline V gene (reference sequence). The CDR3 is CASRSTTGVPYGYTF. CDR3 sequence (DNA): TGTGCCAGCAGATCTACTACAGGGGTTCCCTATGGCTACACCTTC.

The chain couples TRBV29-1 to TRBJ2-3; possibly TRBD2 for D (6 bases). Germline-derived CDR1 and CDR2 are SQVTM and ANQGSEA. The CDR3 contains 14 residues. Trimming took 6 bases from V and 9 from J, leaving 22 bases between them. CDR3 sequence (DNA): TGCAGCGTAGACCGGGACTCTTCTCTGGCGACGCAGTATTTT. Translating it yields CSVDRDSSLATQYF.

This clone has only a few counts. The rearrangement uses TRBV7-6 and TRBJ1-2; no definite D call. This CDR3 has 13 residues. V was clipped by 1 base and J by 3 bases, with 6 bases between them. The germline gives CDR1 SGHVS, CDR2 FNYEAQ. CDR3 bases: TGTGCCAGCAGCTTAGATCCGGACTATGGCTACACCTTC. The encoded protein is CASSLDPDYGYTF.

The chain recombines TRBV6-5 with TRBJ2-7; TRBD2 is a possible D gene (5 bases). This CDR3 comprises 12 residues. V lost 6 bases, J lost 7 bases, and 13 bases lay in between. Per germline, CDR1 MNHEY and CDR2 SVGAGI. CDR3 sequence reads: CASSHKRREQYF. CDR3 DNA sequence: TGTGCCAGCAGCCATAAGCGGAGGGAGCAGTACTTC.

The CDR3 here is CAWRAGQGVTEAFF. CDR3 in DNA: TGTGCCTGGAGGGCCGGACAGGGGGTAACTGAAGCTTTCTTT. The genes are TRBV30 and TRBJ1-1; TRBD1 aligns across 10 bases. Germline CDR1 and CDR2: GTSNPN and SVGIG (reference sequence). This CDR3 comprises 14 residues. With V trimmed by 3 bases and J by 5 bases, 6 bases remained unmatched. The variable domain in full, completed from reference TRBV30 and TRBJ1-1, reads SQTIHQWPATLVQPVGSPLSLECTVEGTSNPNLYWYRQAAGRGLQLLFYSVGIGQISSEVPQNLSASRPQDRQFILSSKKLLLSDSGFYLCAWRAGQGVTEAFFGQGTRLTVV.

This clone has a count of ten or more. This chain's CDR3 is CARGTGNTGELFF. The DNA for the CDR3 is TGTGCCAGGGGGACAGGGAACACCGGGGAGCTGTTTTTT. This chain uses TRBV6-5 with TRBJ2-2, with TRBD1 matching over 8 bases. Germline CDR1 reads MNHEY; CDR2 reads SVGAGI. V lost 9 bases and J lost 1; bases outside the gene matches: 1. The CDR3 is 13 residues long.

The V and J genes are TRBV5-1 and TRBJ1-4; D perhaps matches TRBD1 (6 bases). V was shortened by 0 bases and J by 7 bases, with 7 bases between the two germline ends. This CDR3 region has 13 residues. The V gene's germline CDR1 is SGHRS and CDR2 YFSETQ. The CDR3 reads CASSLVQGEKLFF. The CDR3 nucleotides read TGCGCCAGCAGCTTGGTACAGGGTGAAAAACTGTTTTTT.

The rearrangement joins TRBV7-6 to TRBJ2-3, with 9 bases identical to TRBD2. There are 16 residues in the CDR3. Trimming took 5 bases from V and 5 from J; bases not matched to a gene: 11. Germline CDR1 is SGHVS and CDR2 is FNYEAQ. CDR3 sequence (DNA): TGTGCCAGCAGCCCTCCGGGCGGGAGGGCCCTAGATACGCAGTATTTT. As protein: CASSPPGGRALDTQYF.

This clone was counted once. The chain combines TRBV6-6 with TRBJ1-2; 12 bases fit TRBD1. J gave up 8 bases and V 5 bases, and 6 bases lay outside the gene matches. Germline CDR1 and CDR2: MNHNY and SVGAGI (reference sequence). The CDR3 totals 14 residues. CDR3 residues: CASSTGTGGRGYTF. CDR3 DNA sequence: TGTGCCAGCAGTACTGGGACAGGGGGCAGGGGCTACACCTTC.

The chain carries TRBV5-1 and TRBJ2-3; 8 nucleotides align to TRBD2. Germline loops: CDR1 SGHRS, CDR2 YFSETQ. Trimming removed 0 bases from V and 7 bases from J; junction bases left unmatched: 13. There are 17 residues in the CDR3. The CDR3 is CASSLALLAGERNTQYF. CDR3 sequence (DNA): TGCGCCAGCAGCTTGGCTCTTCTAGCGGGCGAGCGCAATACGCAGTATTTT.

The CDR3 coding sequence is TGCAGCGTTGCTAGCGGGAACCGTTACGAGCAGTACTTC. Amino acids: CSVASGNRYEQYF. The V and J genes are TRBV29-1 and TRBJ2-7; 9 bases match TRBD2. J gave up 4 bases and V 4 bases, and 5 bases lay outside the gene matches. Germline CDR1 is SQVTM and CDR2 is ANQGSEA. The CDR3 loop spans 13 amino acids.

The chain has TRBV6-2 or TRBV6-3 and TRBJ2-3; D perhaps matches TRBD1 (7 bases). The germline CDR1 and CDR2 sequences are MNHEY and SVGEGT. CDR3 length: 20 amino acids. Trimming took off 2 bases at V and 4 bases at J, with 28 bases between the two ends. For the CDR3, the DNA is TGTGCCAGCAGTTACCCCTCGAGGCGGGACAGCCAAGGGCAGGCAGATACGCAGTATTTT. This sequence encodes CASSYPSRRDSQGQADTQYF.

The chain's CDR3 is CASSRRDSLEQYF. The CDR3 DNA follows: TGTGCCAGCAGTAGACGGGACAGCCTCGAGCAGTACTTC. The chain recombines TRBV6-5 with TRBJ2-7; 7 nucleotides line up with TRBD1. The CDR3 length is 13 residues. The germline V gene encodes CDR1 MNHEY and CDR2 SVGAGI. The trim removed 5 bases at V and 6 bases at J, leaving 7 bases unmatched.

The chain combines TRBV5-1 with TRBJ2-7, with D uncertain. V was shortened by 4 bases and J by 3 bases, with 8 bases between the two germline ends. The CDR3 covers 12 residues. Germline assignment: CDR1 SGHRS and CDR2 YFSETQ. The DNA of the CDR3 is TGCGCCAGCAGCCCCGACTTCTACGAGCAGTACTTC. The encoded protein is CASSPDFYEQYF.

V is TRBV7-3 and J is TRBJ2-1; 8 bases match TRBD1. Per germline, CDR1 SGHTA and CDR2 FQGTGA. V lost 5 bases to trimming and J lost 6 bases; unmatched junction nucleotides: 12. The CDR3 consists of 16 residues. CDR3 amino acids: CASSLAFTGGSNEQFF. The CDR3 nucleotides are TGTGCCAGCAGCCTAGCGTTTACAGGGGGAAGCAATGAGCAGTTCTTC.

The chain recombines TRBV10-1 with TRBJ2-7; a weak D match, TRBD2 (6 bases). The ends were cut back, 0 bases at V and 9 bases at J, with 15 bases in the middle. CDR1 and CDR2 (germline): WNHNN, SYGVQD (reference sequence). The CDR3 covers 14 residues. CDR3 DNA: TGCGCCAGCAGTGAGTCGGGACGGATCGGGGGGCAGTACTTC. Translating gives CASSESGRIGGQYF.

This clone has only one observation. The chain links TRBV3-1 (or the pseudogene TRBV3-2) to TRBJ2-6; 9 bases align to TRBD1. Losses at the gene ends were 0 bases for V and 4 bases for J; bases not matched to a gene: 7. This CDR3 has 18 amino acids. Germline CDR1 LGHDT, CDR2 YNNKEL (reference sequence). The DNA for the CDR3 is TGTGCCAGCAGCCAAGAGGGACAGGGAAGTTTGGGGGCCAACGTCCTGACTTTC. Protein: CASSQEGQGSLGANVLTF.

This clone was counted a single time. The genes are TRBV7-2 and TRBJ2-7; 7 bases line up with TRBD2. Germline loops: CDR1 SGHTA, CDR2 FQGNSA. The length of the CDR3 is 15 residues. With V trimmed by 7 bases and J by 0 bases, 9 bases remained unmatched. The CDR3 region is CASTQTSGASYEQYF. CDR3 in DNA: TGTGCCAGCACCCAGACCAGCGGGGCCTCCTACGAGCAGTACTTC.